This T cell receptor (beta chain) originates from a study of T cell responses to AZD1222 COVID-19 vaccine (dated by TCRdb to the early 2020s). At the level of the whole study: A total of around 240 trial participants underwent TCR sequencing, of whom roughly 210 had received two doses of AZD1222 and some 25 had received two doses of the MenACWY control vaccine. Trial participants were enrolled into age subgroups of 18-55, 56-69 and 70-plus years, which contained 148, 28 and 57 TCR-sequenced participants, respectively.

The CDR3 runs 18 residues from the cysteine to the phenylalanine. CDR3 DNA only is kept here, 54 bases in frame from base 1. Per the germline V gene (reference sequence), LNHNV is the CDR1 and YYDKDF is the CDR2. The junction shows trimming of 5 bases on V and 5 bases on J, and the gene matches do not reach 13 bases of it. In regard to this clone: The antigen it recognizes is unknown. No qualities accompany the bases; no much larger clone lies one base away.

The sample's time point label, in plain terms: baseline before first vaccination. This specimen's treatment or condition label, per the study, means: meningococcal conjugate vaccine given as trial control. Vaccinee samples came from UK trials COV001 and COV002, including a single-blind randomized controlled phase 2/3 trial of AZD1222 (ChAdOx1 nCoV-19) in healthy adults. For TCRbeta chain sequencing, PBMC samples were collected from trial participants at day 0 and at day 28 after the second dose. Results and caveats for the whole study, not just this receptor: Epitopes outside the regions mutated in the B.1.351 and B.1.1.7 variants were reportedly recognized by nearly half of the unique spike-specific TCRs. The whole spike protein was spanned by vaccine-associated CD4 TCRs, and dominant responses were seen in regions 160-218 and 743-854. In the small 56-69-year group, the increase in depth fell short of significance, most likely because of low power. Conclusions about previously exposed vaccinees are limited because only six or seven AZD1222 recipients were SARS-CoV-2 seropositive at baseline. A significant rise in spike-specific TCR breadth and depth was observed after two AZD1222 doses relative to day 0 and relative to MenACWY recipients. No day 14 peak-response samples were available, so repertoires were characterized only after the peak T cell response. Most participants were white British and females outnumbered males, and the authors suggested that clonal diversity may have been underestimated.

The CDR3 regions of human TCRbeta chains were analyzed by immunosequencing. Per the authors' processing: TCRs in the repertoires were matched against a reference library of SARS-CoV-2-specific TCRs that had been generated with the MIRA antigen-specificity platform. Breadth meant the fraction of unique TCRs that were SARS-CoV-2-associated, whereas depth meant the fraction of total T cells that were SARS-CoV-2-associated. Each spike-specific TCR was assigned to its reactive spike region and to a CD4 or CD8 class using the MIRA data. Log10-transformed breadth and depth values were compared by one-way ANOVA with Sidak's multiple comparisons tests. Held by TCRdb, this immuneACCESS table contains in-frame sequences only and omits some clones. Under half of the omission traces to an unresolved V gene where checked; the cause of the rest is unknown. D and trimming were read from the DNA, whereas the V and J calls and clone size are those reported in that table. The sample table shows under 150,000 clones, and around 83% are seen once. The ten largest clones represent about 3.8% of the sample.

The sequencing used peripheral blood, collected on day 0 of MenACWY control vaccination. This receptor was identified in an adult in good health. Recombination joined TRBV15 with TRBJ2-5; 14 junctional bases match TRBD2. The CDR3 protein sequence reads: CATSLLATSGGAEETQYF. The DNA reads as follows: TGTGCCACCAGCCTTTTAGCGACTAGCGGGGGGGCCGAGGAGACCCAGTACTTC.